This TCR beta chain came from a study of blood T cell repertoires in COVID-19. Study overall: Sample material is recorded as cDNA or gDNA derived from T cells, B-cell-depleted T cells, or PBMCs.

V was pared by 4 bases and J by 9 bases, with 2 bases of the junction left unmatched. CDR1 is LNHDA and CDR2 is SQIVND in the germline V gene (reference sequence). The CDR3 runs to 13 residues. In the authors' workflow: The assay estimated nucleated cells by amplifying reference gene primers. Profiling relied on immunoSEQ multiplex PCR, and the TCRdb table lists in-frame clones only, not all of them. The V and J calls and clone size are taken from that table; D and trimming were inferred from the DNA. The data hold about 480,000 clones, with roughly 91% observed a single time. Sequencing was done on a sample of peripheral blood. The chain joins TRBV19 to TRBJ1-6; 8 nucleotides agree with TRBD1. The sequence derives from a woman in her thirties with acute or convalescent COVID-19. The CDR3 DNA sequence: TGTGCCAGTAGTACCACAGGGGGTTCACCCCTCCACTTT. Residues: CASSTTGGSPLHF.